This TCR beta chain was sequenced during a study of cytomegalovirus exposure and HLA in healthy donors. Study conclusions and caveats: There were a few CMV-associated chains whose specificity for CMV antigens was confirmed in vitro. Earlier analysis yielded a pattern in which most TCR beta V segments were productive about 90% or about 30% of the time. With further analysis later on, most CMV-associated TCR beta chains appeared HLA-restricted.

The germline gives CDR1 SGHVS, CDR2 FQNEAQ. The CDR3 length is 15 residues. V lost 6 bases and J 7 bases, leaving 21 bases between the germline ends. 13 Jbeta primers and 60 Vbeta primers were used for the PCR. Libraries were prepared by immunoSEQ multiplex PCR; TCRdb keeps only in-frame clonotypes and omits some of them. The sample has around 98,000 clones, around three quarters seen once; the top ten hold roughly 8%. Nobody recorded the CMV serostatus of this donor. Details on this clone: Its specificity is not known.

Sequenced: PBMCs. This chain links TRBV7-8 with TRBJ1-2, with a weak D call TRBD1 (5 bases). The sequence was collected from a human donor in good health. The DNA of the CDR3 is TGTGCCAGCAGTCGAAATACCGGGACTTTAAGTGGCTACACCTTC. Encoded protein: CASSRNTGTLSGYTF.